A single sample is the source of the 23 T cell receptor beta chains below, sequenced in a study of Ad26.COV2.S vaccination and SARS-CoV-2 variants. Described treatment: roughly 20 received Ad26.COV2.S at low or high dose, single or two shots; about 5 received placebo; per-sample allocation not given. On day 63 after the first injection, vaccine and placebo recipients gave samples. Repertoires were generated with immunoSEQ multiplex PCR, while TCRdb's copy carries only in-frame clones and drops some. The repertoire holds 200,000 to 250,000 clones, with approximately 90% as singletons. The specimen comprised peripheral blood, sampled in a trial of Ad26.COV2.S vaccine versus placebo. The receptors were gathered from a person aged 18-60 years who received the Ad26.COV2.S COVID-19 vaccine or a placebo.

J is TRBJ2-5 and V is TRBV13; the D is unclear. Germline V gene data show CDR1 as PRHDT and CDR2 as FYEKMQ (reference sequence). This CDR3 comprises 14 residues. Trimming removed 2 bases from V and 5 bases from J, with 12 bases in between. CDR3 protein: CASSLHGALETQYF. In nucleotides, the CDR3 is TGTGCCAGCAGCTTACACGGTGCCTTGGAGACCCAGTACTTC.

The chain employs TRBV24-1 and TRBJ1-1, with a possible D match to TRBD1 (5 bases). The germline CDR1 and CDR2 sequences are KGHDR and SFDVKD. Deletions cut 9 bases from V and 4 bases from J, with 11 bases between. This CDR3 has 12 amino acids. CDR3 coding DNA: TGTGCCACCGCAGGGATTAGCACTGAAGCTTTCTTT. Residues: CATAGISTEAFF.

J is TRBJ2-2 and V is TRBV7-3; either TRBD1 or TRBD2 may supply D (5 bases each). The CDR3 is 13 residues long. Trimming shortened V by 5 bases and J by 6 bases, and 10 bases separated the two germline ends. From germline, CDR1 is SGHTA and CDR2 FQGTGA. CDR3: CASSPGTAGELFF. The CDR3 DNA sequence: TGTGCCAGCAGCCCGGGGACCGCCGGGGAGCTGTTTTTT. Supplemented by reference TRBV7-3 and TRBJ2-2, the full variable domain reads GAGVSQTPSNKVTEKGKYVELRCDPISGHTALYWYRQSLGQGPEFLIYFQGTGAADDSGLPNDRFFAVRPEGSVSTLKIQRTERGDSAVYLCASSPGTAGELFFGEGSRLTVL.

The CDR3 DNA is TGTGCCAGCAGCTTAGGCCTAGGGATCTACGAGCAGTACTTC. It encodes CASSLGLGIYEQYF. The V gene is TRBV13, the J gene TRBJ2-7; no reliable D call. V lost 0 bases and J lost 3, with 9 bases in between. Germline V gene data show CDR1 as PRHDT and CDR2 as FYEKMQ (reference sequence). CDR3 size: 14 residues.

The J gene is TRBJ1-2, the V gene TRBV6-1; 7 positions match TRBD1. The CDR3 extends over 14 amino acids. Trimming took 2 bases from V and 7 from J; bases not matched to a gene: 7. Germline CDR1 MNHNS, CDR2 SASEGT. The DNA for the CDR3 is TGTGCCAGCAGTGAACACAGGGGAGAGGGTGGCTACACCTTC. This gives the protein CASSEHRGEGGYTF.

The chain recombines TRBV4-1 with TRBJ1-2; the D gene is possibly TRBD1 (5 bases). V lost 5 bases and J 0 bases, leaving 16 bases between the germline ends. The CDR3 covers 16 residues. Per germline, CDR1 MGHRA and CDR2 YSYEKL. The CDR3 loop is CASSTRTSPSNYGYTF. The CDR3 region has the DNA TGCGCCAGCAGCACTCGGACATCCCCATCTAACTATGGCTACACCTTC.

The chain's CDR3 is CASTGTLLTDTQYF. The CDR3 DNA follows: TGCGCCAGCACCGGGACCCTTCTCACAGATACGCAGTATTTT. The V call is TRBV10-2, the J call TRBJ2-3, with D perhaps being TRBD1 or TRBD2 (5 bases each). CDR3 length: 14 residues. The germline V gene has CDR1 WSHSY and CDR2 SAAADI. The ends were cut back, 7 bases at V and 2 bases at J, with 13 bases in the middle.

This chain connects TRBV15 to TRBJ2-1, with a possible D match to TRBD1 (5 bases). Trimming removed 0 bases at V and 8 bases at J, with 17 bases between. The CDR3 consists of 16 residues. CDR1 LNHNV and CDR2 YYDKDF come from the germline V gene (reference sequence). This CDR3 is CATSREMVQGEDEQFF. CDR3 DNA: TGTGCCACCAGCAGAGAAATGGTGCAGGGCGAGGATGAGCAGTTCTTC.

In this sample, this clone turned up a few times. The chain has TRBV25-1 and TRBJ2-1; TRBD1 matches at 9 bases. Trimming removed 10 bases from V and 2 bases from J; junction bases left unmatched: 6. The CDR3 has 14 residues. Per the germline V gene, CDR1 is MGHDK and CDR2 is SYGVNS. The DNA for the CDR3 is TGTGCCACCGCGGGACAGGGCACCTACAATGAGCAGTTCTTC. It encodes CATAGQGTYNEQFF.

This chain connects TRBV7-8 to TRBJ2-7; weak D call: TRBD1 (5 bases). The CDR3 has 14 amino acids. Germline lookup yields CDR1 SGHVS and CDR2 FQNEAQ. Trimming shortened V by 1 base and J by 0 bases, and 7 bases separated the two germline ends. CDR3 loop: CASSLGTGSYEQYF. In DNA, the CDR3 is TGTGCCAGCAGCTTAGGAACAGGCTCCTACGAGCAGTACTTC.

DNA of the CDR3: TGTGCCAGCAGTGAAGATGCGGTCTACAATGAGCAGTTCTTC. It translates to CASSEDAVYNEQFF. The chain couples TRBV2 to TRBJ2-1, with no clear D. V gave up 1 base and J gave up 3 bases, with 7 bases separating them. Germline CDR1 and CDR2: SNHLY and FYNNEI. CDR3 length: 14 residues.

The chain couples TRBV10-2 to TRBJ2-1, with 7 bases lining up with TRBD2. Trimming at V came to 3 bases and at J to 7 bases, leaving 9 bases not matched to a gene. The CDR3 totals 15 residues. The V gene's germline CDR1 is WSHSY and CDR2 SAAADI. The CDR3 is CASSEIGSGVNEQFF. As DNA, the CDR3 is TGCGCCAGCAGTGAAATAGGGAGCGGGGTGAATGAGCAGTTCTTC.

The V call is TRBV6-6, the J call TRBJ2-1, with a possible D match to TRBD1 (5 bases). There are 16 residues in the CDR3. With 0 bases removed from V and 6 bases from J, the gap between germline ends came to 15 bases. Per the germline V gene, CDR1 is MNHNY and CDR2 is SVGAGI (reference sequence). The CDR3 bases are TGTGCCAGCAGTTACTCTCGGCAGTCAGGGTTCAATGAGCAGTTCTTC. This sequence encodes CASSYSRQSGFNEQFF.

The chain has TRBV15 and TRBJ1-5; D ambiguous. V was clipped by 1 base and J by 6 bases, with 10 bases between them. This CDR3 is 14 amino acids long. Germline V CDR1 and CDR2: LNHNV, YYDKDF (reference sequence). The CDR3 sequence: CATSRGPLSQPQHF. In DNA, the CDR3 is TGTGCCACCAGCAGAGGCCCCCTGAGTCAGCCCCAGCATTTT.

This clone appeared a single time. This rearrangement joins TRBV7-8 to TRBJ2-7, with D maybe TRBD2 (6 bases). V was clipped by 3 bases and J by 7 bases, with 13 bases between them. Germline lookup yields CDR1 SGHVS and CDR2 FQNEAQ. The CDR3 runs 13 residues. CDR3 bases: TGTGCCAGCAGCTTTGAGCGGGCTCAGGAGCAGTACTTC. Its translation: CASSFERAQEQYF. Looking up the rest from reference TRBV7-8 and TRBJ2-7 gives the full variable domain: GAGVSQSPRYKVAKRGQDVALRCDPISGHVSLFWYQQALGQGPEFLTYFQNEAQLDKSGLPSDRFFAERPEGSVSTLKIQRTQQEDSAVYLCASSFERAQEQYFGPGTRLTVT.

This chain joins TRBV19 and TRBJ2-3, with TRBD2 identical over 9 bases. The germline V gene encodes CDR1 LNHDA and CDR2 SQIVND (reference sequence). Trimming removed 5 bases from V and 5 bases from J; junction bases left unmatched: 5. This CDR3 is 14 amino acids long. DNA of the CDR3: TGTGCCAGTAGTCCCGGCGGGGGGGTAGATACGCAGTATTTT. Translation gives CASSPGGGVDTQYF.

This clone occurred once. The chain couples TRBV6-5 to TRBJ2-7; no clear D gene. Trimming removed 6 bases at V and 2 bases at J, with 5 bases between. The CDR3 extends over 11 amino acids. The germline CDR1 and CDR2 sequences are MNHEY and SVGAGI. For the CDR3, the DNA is TGTGCCAGCAGCCTTCCCTACGAGCAGTACTTC. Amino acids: CASSLPYEQYF.

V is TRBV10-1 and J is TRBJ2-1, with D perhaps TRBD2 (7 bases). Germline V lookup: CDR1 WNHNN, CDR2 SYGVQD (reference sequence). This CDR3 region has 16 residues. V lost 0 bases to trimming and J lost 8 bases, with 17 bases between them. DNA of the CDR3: TGCGCCAGCAGTGAGTCGACGGCGGGGGCGTTGGATGAGCAGTTCTTC. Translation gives CASSESTAGALDEQFF.

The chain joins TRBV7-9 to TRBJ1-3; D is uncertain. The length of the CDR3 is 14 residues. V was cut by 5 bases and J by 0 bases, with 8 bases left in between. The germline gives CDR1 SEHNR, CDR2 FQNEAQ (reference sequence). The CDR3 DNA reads TGTGCCAGCAGCCCCGCGGGCTCTGGAAACACCATATATTTT. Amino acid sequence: CASSPAGSGNTIYF.

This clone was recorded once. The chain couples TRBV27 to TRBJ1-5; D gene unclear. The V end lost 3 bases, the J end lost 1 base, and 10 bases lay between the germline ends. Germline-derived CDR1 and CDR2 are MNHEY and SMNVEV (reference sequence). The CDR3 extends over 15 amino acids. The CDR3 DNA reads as TGTGCCAGCAGTTTGGGAGTAAACAGCAATCAGCCCCAGCATTTT. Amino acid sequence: CASSLGVNSNQPQHF.

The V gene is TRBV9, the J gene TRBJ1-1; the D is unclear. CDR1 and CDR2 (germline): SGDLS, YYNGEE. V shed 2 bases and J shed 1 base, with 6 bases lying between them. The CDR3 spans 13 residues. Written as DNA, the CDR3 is TGTGCCAGCAGCGTTTCCACGAACACTGAAGCTTTCTTT. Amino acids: CASSVSTNTEAFF.

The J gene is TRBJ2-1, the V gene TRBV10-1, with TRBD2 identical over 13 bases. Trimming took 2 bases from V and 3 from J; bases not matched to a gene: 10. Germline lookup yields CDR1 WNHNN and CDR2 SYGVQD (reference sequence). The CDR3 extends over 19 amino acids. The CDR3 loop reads CASSETGLAGTTSYNEQFF. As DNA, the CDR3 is TGCGCCAGCAGTGAGACGGGACTAGCGGGAACTACTAGCTACAATGAGCAGTTCTTC.

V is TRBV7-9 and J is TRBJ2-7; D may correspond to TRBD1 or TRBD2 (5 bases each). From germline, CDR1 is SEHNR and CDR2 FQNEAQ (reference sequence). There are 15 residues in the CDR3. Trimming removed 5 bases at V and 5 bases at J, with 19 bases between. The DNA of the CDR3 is TGTGCCAGCAGCGGGGGATCAACTGTCAAGGACGAGCAGTACTTC. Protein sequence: CASSGGSTVKDEQYF.